This T cell receptor beta chain came from a study of regulatory T cells in long-lasting Graves disease. Assembly of TCR beta libraries relied on iRepertoire HTBI primers together with Arm-PCR of CDR3 regions. MiXCR was run by TCRdb on the multiplex PCR reads, yielding one entry per CDR3 protein. This table has roughly 610,000 distinct CDR3 sequences, approximately 16% appearing once. Sample time point: newly diagnosed GD, antithyroid drugs for less than 3 months. Extracted PBMC RNA gave rise to the TCR library. The CDR3 loop spans 17 amino acids. CDR1 is LNHDA, CDR2 SQIVND, per germline (reference sequence). After removal of 3 bases from V and 0 bases from J, the junction contained 4 bases not matched to a gene. This sample was shared with a second study, whose subject was T cells in Graves' hyperthyroidism and ophthalmopathy.

The source is a man aged 18-30 years with Graves disease. V is TRBV19 and J is TRBJ2-1; 11 bases agree with TRBD2. The sample here was peripheral blood mononuclear cells (PBMCs), taken at new diagnosis, from a patient treated with antithyroid drugs. The CDR3 coding sequence is TGTGCCAGTAGTATCCCCACTAGCGGGAGCTCCTACAATGAGCAGTTCTTC. Translating it yields CASSIPTSGSSYNEQFF.